This record concerns one T cell receptor (beta chain) sequence. The sample belongs to a study of OX40 agonist ivuxolimab in advanced cancers. V gave up 3 bases and J gave up 6 bases; unmatched junction bases: 7. In germline, CDR1 is SQVTM, CDR2 ANQGSEA. This CDR3 region has 14 residues. TCRdb's copy holds only in-frame clones and misses some; the assay was immunoSEQ multiplex PCR. In the table there are roughly 56,000 clones, approximately 86% of which are singletons. This receptor was identified in an adult with an advanced solid tumor such as melanoma, head and neck, liver or kidney cancer. The V call is TRBV29-1, the J call TRBJ2-2; 7 nucleotides line up with TRBD1. Material: CD4+ or CD8+ T cells sorted from blood, obtained in a trial of the OX40 agonist ivuxolimab. CDR3 bases: TGCAGCGTTGACGAAGGGGGCGGCGCCGGGGAGCTGTTTTTT. Translation: CSVDEGGGAGELFF.